One sample yielded the 22 T cell receptor beta chains listed below, sequenced in a study of cytomegalovirus exposure and HLA in healthy donors. The PCR had 60 Vbeta and 13 Jbeta primers. Clones were sequenced by immunoSEQ multiplex PCR, and TCRdb holds only the in-frame ones, with some missing. Here the sample spans more than 100,000 clones, less than 75% being singletons. Sequenced material: PBMCs. Receptor source: a woman aged 40 to 50 in good health and CMV-seronegative.

J is TRBJ1-2 and V is TRBV4-3; D gene ambiguous. The germline CDR1 and CDR2 sequences are LGHNA and YSLEER. The CDR3 spans 16 residues. The germline V and J ends were trimmed by 0 bases and 2 bases, with 13 bases remaining between them. The CDR3 region is CASSQDPGAQNYGYTF. CDR3 in DNA: TGCGCCAGCAGCCAAGATCCCGGTGCACAGAACTATGGCTACACCTTC.

V and J are TRBV27 and TRBJ2-2, with 8 bases aligning to TRBD1. This CDR3 has 17 amino acids. CDR1 MNHEY and CDR2 SMNVEV come from the germline V gene (reference sequence). Germline trimming cut 5 bases from V and 0 bases from J; bases unmatched to any gene: 8. DNA for the CDR3: TGTGCCAGCAGTGGGTACAGGGGGGCAGCGAACACCGGGGAGCTGTTTTTT. This translates into CASSGYRGAANTGELFF.

The genes are TRBV2 and TRBJ2-1; the match to TRBD2 covers 7 bases. Trimming cost V 4 bases and J 4 bases; bases outside gene matches: 10. The germline CDR1 and CDR2 sequences are SNHLY and FYNNEI. The CDR3 has 16 residues. In nucleotides, the CDR3 is TGTGCCAGCAGTGGGGGGGGAAGGCAGCTATACAATGAGCAGTTCTTC. Protein product: CASSGGGRQLYNEQFF.

This clone was seen just once. V gene TRBV4-2 combines with J gene TRBJ1-2; TRBD1 matches at 11 bases. V was pared by 1 base and J by 4 bases, with 5 bases of the junction left unmatched. The CDR3 is 16 residues long. Germline-derived CDR1 and CDR2 are LGHNA and YNFKEQ. The CDR3 is CASSQAGQGVSYGYTF. Here the CDR3 DNA reads TGTGCCAGCAGCCAAGCGGGACAGGGGGTTAGCTATGGCTACACCTTC.

V is TRBV5-1 and J is TRBJ2-5, with 12 bases fitting TRBD2. In germline, CDR1 is SGHRS, CDR2 YFSETQ. V lost 0 bases to trimming and J lost 3 bases; unmatched junction nucleotides: 0. This CDR3 has 15 amino acids. The CDR3 DNA reads as TGCGCCAGCAGCTTGGGGACTAGCGGGAAAGAGACCCAGTACTTC. As protein: CASSLGTSGKETQYF.

In its sample, this clone was seen once. V and J are TRBV7-2 and TRBJ2-7, with 7 bases that match TRBD1. The CDR3 length is 13 residues. V dropped 4 bases and J dropped 0; count of bases not matched to a gene: 0. Looked up from germline, CDR1 is SGHTA and CDR2 is FQGNSA. CDR3 coding DNA: TGTGCCAGCAGCTGGGACAGCTCCTACGAGCAGTACTTC. It specifies CASSWDSSYEQYF. The variable domain in full, with the rest retrieved from reference TRBV7-2 and TRBJ2-7, is GAGVSQSPSNKVTEKGKDVELRCDPISGHTALYWYRQSLGQGLEFLIYFQGNSAPDKSGLPSDRFSAERTGGSVSTLTIQRTQQEDSAVYLCASSWDSSYEQYFGPGTRLTVT.

There are a few counts of this clone. The V and J genes are TRBV7-7 and TRBJ1-6, with 7 bases identical to TRBD1. Germline values: CDR1 SSHAT, CDR2 FNYEAQ (reference sequence). With 4 bases clipped from V and 14 bases from J, the junction kept 17 bases outside the gene matches. The CDR3 contains 16 residues. Here the CDR3 DNA reads TGTGCCAGCAGCTATCAAACCCGGGACAGAGCATTATCCCTCCACTTT. Its translation is CASSYQTRDRALSLHF.

The chain uses TRBV27 and TRBJ1-5; 7 bases match TRBD1. The length of the CDR3 is 14 residues. Per germline, CDR1 MNHEY and CDR2 SMNVEV (reference sequence). Trimming cost V 5 bases and J 5 bases; bases outside gene matches: 6. The CDR3 bases are TGTGCCAGCAGTCCGCGGGACAGATATCAGCCCCAGCATTTT. Translation gives CASSPRDRYQPQHF.

This clone was counted only a few times. V and J are TRBV19 and TRBJ2-5; possibly TRBD1 for D (6 bases). Germline V gives CDR1 LNHDA, CDR2 SQIVND (reference sequence). Trimming took off 1 base at V and 4 bases at J, with 16 bases between the two ends. The CDR3 consists of 16 residues. CDR3 loop: CASSIVTGSVSETQYF. The CDR3 nucleotides read TGTGCCAGTAGTATAGTTACAGGGAGTGTTTCAGAGACCCAGTACTTC.

J is TRBJ1-4 and V is TRBV7-2, with D possibly TRBD1 on 6 matching bases. Trimming stripped 2 bases from V and 3 bases from J, with 13 bases between. Germline V gives CDR1 SGHTA, CDR2 FQGNSA. The CDR3 length is 16 residues. The CDR3 bases are TGTGCCAGCAGCTTAAGGCCCGCAGGGGCTAATGAAAAACTGTTTTTT. Translated: CASSLRPAGANEKLFF.

This rearrangement joins TRBV28 to TRBJ1-2; D may be TRBD1 (5 bases). V was trimmed by 5 bases and J by 8 bases, leaving 15 bases between them. The germline V gene has CDR1 MDHEN and CDR2 SYDVKM. CDR3 length: 13 amino acids. This chain's CDR3 is CASSSGAQVGYTF. Written as DNA, the CDR3 is TGTGCCAGCAGTAGCGGGGCCCAAGTCGGCTACACCTTC.

The CDR3 DNA sequence: TGTGCCAGTAGTTTAAGGGGCAGACTCAATCAGCCCCAGCATTTT. Translated: CASSLRGRLNQPQHF. This sequence joins TRBV19 and TRBJ1-5; possibly TRBD1 for D (5 bases). The V end was cut by 5 bases, the J end by 3 bases, with 14 bases between. Germline V gene sequence: CDR1 LNHDA, CDR2 SQIVND (reference sequence). The CDR3 covers 15 residues.

The J gene is TRBJ2-1, the V gene TRBV6-4, with 11 bases that match TRBD1. The CDR3 is 14 residues long. Germline-derived CDR1 and CDR2 are MRHNA and SNTAGT. With V trimmed by 2 bases and J by 9 bases, 3 bases remained unmatched. CDR3 loop: CASSDGQGAGEQFF. The CDR3 region has the DNA TGTGCCAGCAGTGACGGACAGGGGGCGGGTGAGCAGTTCTTC.

This clone was counted a few times. The chain has TRBV7-2 and TRBJ2-1; maybe TRBD1 (7 bases). CDR3 length equals 17 residues. Germline V gives CDR1 SGHTA, CDR2 FQGNSA. V gave up 0 bases and J gave up 4 bases, with 16 bases separating them. CDR3 nucleotide sequence: TGTGCCAGCAGCTTAGCTTTTTTGGGGGGACAGTACAATGAGCAGTTCTTC. As protein: CASSLAFLGGQYNEQFF.

A remark on this clone: Other nucleotide sequences from this sample produce the same CDR3. V and J are TRBV2 and TRBJ2-7, with 7 bases matching TRBD1. The CDR3 length is 15 residues. J lost 0 bases, V lost 2 bases, and 4 bases had no gene match. CDR1 SNHLY and CDR2 FYNNEI come from the germline V gene. CDR3: CASSERAGGSYEQYF. CDR3 DNA: TGTGCCAGCAGTGAAAGGGCAGGGGGCTCCTACGAGCAGTACTTC.

The chain couples TRBV9 to TRBJ1-5; D might be TRBD1 (5 bases). This CDR3 spans 14 amino acids. V lost 3 bases, J lost 2 bases, and 9 bases lay in between. CDR1 SGDLS and CDR2 YYNGEE come from the germline V gene. The CDR3 DNA follows: TGTGCCAGCAGCGAGGGGTCGGGCAATCAGCCCCAGCATTTT. Amino acid sequence: CASSEGSGNQPQHF.

This clone was seen only once. This chain joins TRBV6-6 and TRBJ1-1, with a possible D match to TRBD1 (5 bases). V was clipped by 4 bases and J by 7 bases, with 10 bases between them. The CDR3 totals 12 residues. Germline loops: CDR1 MNHNY, CDR2 SVGAGI (reference sequence). CDR3 residues: CASSFLQGEAFF. The DNA of the CDR3 is TGTGCCAGCAGTTTTCTCCAGGGTGAAGCTTTCTTT.

The gene calls are TRBV7-3 and TRBJ2-2; TRBD1 is a possible D gene (5 bases). V was shortened by 5 bases and J by 5 bases, with 24 bases between the two germline ends. The CDR3 extends over 18 amino acids. The V gene's germline CDR1 is SGHTA and CDR2 FQGTGA. The CDR3 region is CASSLYPPGAGWTGELFF. The CDR3 DNA sequence: TGTGCCAGCAGCCTATACCCCCCCGGCGCAGGGTGGACCGGGGAGCTGTTTTTT.

The genes are TRBV4-3 and TRBJ2-1; TRBD2 agrees at 9 bases. The V gene end was trimmed by 4 bases and the J gene end by 0 bases; junction bases not matched to a gene: 7. Germline V CDR1 and CDR2: LGHNA, YSLEER. The CDR3 is made up of 17 amino acids. The CDR3 loop reads CASSPRGGVSSYNEQFF. In DNA form, the CDR3 reads TGCGCCAGCAGCCCCCGCGGGGGGGTAAGCTCCTACAATGAGCAGTTCTTC.

The chain links TRBV19 to TRBJ1-6; TRBD1 might be the D (5 bases). V was trimmed by 5 bases and J by 7 bases, leaving 9 bases between them. This CDR3 is built from 13 residues. From germline, CDR1 is LNHDA and CDR2 SQIVND (reference sequence). CDR3 protein: CASSGGDNSPLHF. CDR3 nucleotides: TGTGCCAGTAGTGGAGGGGACAATTCACCCCTCCACTTT.

The chain uses TRBV5-5 and TRBJ2-2; weak D call: TRBD2 (7 bases). With 6 bases removed from V and 0 bases from J, the gap between germline ends came to 12 bases. CDR1 and CDR2 from the germline V gene are SGHKS and YYEKEE (reference sequence). The CDR3 extends over 15 amino acids. CDR3 residues: CASNTGGPNTGELFF. CDR3 nucleotides: TGTGCCAGCAACACGGGGGGCCCGAACACCGGGGAGCTGTTTTTT. Combining the CDR3 with reference TRBV5-5 and TRBJ2-2 gives the whole variable domain DAGVTQSPTHLIKTRGQQVTLRCSPISGHKSVSWYQQVLGQGPQFIFQYYEKEERGRGNFPDRFSARQFPNYSSELNVNALLLGDSALYLCASNTGGPNTGELFFGEGSRLTVL.

The rearrangement links TRBV6-5 to TRBJ1-4; TRBD1 matches at 9 bases. The junction had 10 bases not matched to a gene; V was cut back by 6 bases and J by 8 bases. The CDR3 has 15 amino acids. The germline gives CDR1 MNHEY, CDR2 SVGAGI. This chain's CDR3 is CASRPQGARGEKLFF. In nucleotides, the CDR3 is TGTGCCAGCAGACCACAGGGGGCGCGAGGGGAAAAACTGTTTTTT.